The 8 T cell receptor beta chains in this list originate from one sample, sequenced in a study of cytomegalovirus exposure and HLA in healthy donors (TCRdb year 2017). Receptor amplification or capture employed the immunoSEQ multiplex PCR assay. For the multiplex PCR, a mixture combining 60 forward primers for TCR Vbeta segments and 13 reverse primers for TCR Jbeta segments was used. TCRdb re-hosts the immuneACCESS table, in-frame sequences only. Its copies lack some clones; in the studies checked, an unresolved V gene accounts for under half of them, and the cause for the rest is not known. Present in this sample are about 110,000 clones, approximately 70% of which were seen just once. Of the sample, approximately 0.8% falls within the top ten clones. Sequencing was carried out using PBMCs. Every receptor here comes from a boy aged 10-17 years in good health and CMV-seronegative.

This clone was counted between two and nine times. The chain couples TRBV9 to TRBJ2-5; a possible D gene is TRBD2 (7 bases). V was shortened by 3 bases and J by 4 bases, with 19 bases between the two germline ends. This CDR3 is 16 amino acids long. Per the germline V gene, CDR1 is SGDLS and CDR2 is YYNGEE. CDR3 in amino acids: CASSGRASGGRETQYF. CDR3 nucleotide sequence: TGTGCCAGCAGCGGTAGGGCCTCCGGGGGGCGAGAGACCCAGTACTTC.

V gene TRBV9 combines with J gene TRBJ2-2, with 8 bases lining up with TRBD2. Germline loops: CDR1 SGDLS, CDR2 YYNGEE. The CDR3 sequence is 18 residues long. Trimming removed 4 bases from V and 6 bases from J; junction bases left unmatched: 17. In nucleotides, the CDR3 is TGTGCCAGCAGCACATCATTACCGGGACTAGGCGGTCCCGGGGAGCTGTTTTTT. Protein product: CASSTSLPGLGGPGELFF. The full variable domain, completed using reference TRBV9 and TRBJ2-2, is DSGVTQTPKHLITATGQRVTLRCSPRSGDLSVYWYQQSLDQGLQFLIQYYNGEERAKGNILERFSAQQFPDLHSELNLSSLELGDSALYFCASSTSLPGLGGPGELFFGEGSRLTVL.

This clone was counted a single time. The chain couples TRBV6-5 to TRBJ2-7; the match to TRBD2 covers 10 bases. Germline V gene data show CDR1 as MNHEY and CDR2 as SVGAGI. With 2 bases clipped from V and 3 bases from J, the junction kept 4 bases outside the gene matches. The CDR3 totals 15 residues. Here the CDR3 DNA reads TGTGCCAGCAGTTACAGGTCTAGCGGGGGCTACGAGCAGTACTTC. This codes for CASSYRSSGGYEQYF.

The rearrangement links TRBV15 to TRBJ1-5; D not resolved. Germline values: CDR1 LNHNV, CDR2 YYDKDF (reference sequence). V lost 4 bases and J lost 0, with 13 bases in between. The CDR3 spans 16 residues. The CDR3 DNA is TGTGCCACCAGCACCAGAAGCGGTTATAGCAATCAGCCCCAGCATTTT. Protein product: CATSTRSGYSNQPQHF.

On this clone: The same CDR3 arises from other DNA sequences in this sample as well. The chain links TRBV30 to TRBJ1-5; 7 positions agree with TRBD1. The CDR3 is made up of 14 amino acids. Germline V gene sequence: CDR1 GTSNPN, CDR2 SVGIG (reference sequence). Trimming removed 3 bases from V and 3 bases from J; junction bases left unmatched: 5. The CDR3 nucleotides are TGTGCCTGGAGCCCGGGACAGCCCAATCAGCCCCAGCATTTT. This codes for CAWSPGQPNQPQHF.

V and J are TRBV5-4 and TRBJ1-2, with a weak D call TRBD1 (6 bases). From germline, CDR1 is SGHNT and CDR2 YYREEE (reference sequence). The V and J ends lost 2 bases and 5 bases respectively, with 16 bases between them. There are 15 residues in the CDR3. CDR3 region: CASSFAAGATYGYTF. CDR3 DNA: TGTGCCAGCAGCTTTGCCGCAGGGGCAACTTATGGCTACACCTTC.

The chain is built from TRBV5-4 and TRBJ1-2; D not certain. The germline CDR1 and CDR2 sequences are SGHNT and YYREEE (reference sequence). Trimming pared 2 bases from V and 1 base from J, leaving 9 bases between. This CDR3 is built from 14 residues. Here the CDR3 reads CASSLRHFNYGYTF. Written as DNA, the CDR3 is TGTGCCAGCAGCTTAAGACACTTTAACTATGGCTACACCTTC.

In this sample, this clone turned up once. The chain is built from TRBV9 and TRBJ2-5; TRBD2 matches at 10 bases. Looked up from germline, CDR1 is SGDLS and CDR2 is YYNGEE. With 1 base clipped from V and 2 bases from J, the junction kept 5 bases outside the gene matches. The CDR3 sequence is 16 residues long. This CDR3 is CASSVSASGGQETQYF. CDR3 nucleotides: TGTGCCAGCAGCGTATCCGCTAGCGGGGGACAAGAGACCCAGTACTTC.